This T cell receptor (beta chain) was recovered during a study of technical replicates of blood from a few donors. This clone was recorded only once. Measured with immunoSEQ multiplex PCR; TCRdb has only the in-frame clones, and not every one. The table has 65,000 to 80,000 clones, less than 98% seen once. The TCR sequence derives from a human donor in good health. The sequenced sample consisted of T cells isolated from PBMCs.

The DNA for the CDR3 is TGTGCCAGCAACGGGCGGGAGACGGGAGATACGCAGTATTTT. It encodes CASNGRETGDTQYF. The chain joins TRBV5-4 to TRBJ2-3; 7 nucleotides match TRBD2. CDR3 length: 14 amino acids. Germline V gene lookup returns CDR1 SGHNT and CDR2 YYREEE (reference sequence). V trimming: 6 bases; J trimming: 5 bases; junction bases outside the gene matches: 9.